This T cell receptor (beta chain) was captured in a study of blood T cell repertoires in COVID-19. The method was immunoSEQ multiplex PCR; TCRdb's version includes in-frame clones alone and lacks a portion of them. The data hold 120,000 to 150,000 clones, with roughly four fifths observed a single time. This clone was seen a single time. Trimming stripped 4 bases from V and 0 bases from J, with 9 bases between. Germline V lookup: CDR1 SNHLY, CDR2 FYNNEI. This CDR3 has 14 amino acids. This clonotype was sampled from a man older than 75 with acute or convalescent COVID-19. The chain combines TRBV2 with TRBJ1-1, with D hard to call. The sequenced sample was peripheral blood. This CDR3 reads CASSAVGMNTEAFF. DNA for the CDR3: TGTGCCAGCAGTGCTGTGGGCATGAACACTGAAGCTTTCTTT.